This T cell receptor (beta chain) was sequenced for a study of OX40 agonist ivuxolimab in advanced cancers. Study as a whole: Cohort: around 79% men, mean age around 55, aged about 23 to 80. The eligibility criteria allowed prior anti-PD-1, anti-PD-L1 or anti-CTLA-4 therapy, and about 40% had some. Regarding the study as a whole: At doses 0.1 to 3.0 mg/kg, CD4+ and CD8+ clones expanded. Near-lowest levels of clonal expansion characterized partial responders at 0.1-3.0 mg/kg.

CDR3 length equals 15 residues. Per the germline V gene, CDR1 is SSHAT and CDR2 is FNYEAQ (reference sequence). Remarks on this clone: Its cognate antigen is unknown. The junction departs from the called germline gene at one end, perhaps through a read error.

Here immunoSEQ multiplex PCR was the method, and the copy in TCRdb shows in-frame clones only, minus some. The repertoire holds about 19,000 clones, with around 80% as singletons. V and J are TRBV7-7 and TRBJ2-1, with 10 bases aligning to TRBD2. The receptor was isolated from an adult with an advanced solid tumor such as melanoma, head and neck, liver or kidney cancer. Sequencing used CD4+ or CD8+ T cells sorted from blood, obtained in a trial of the OX40 agonist ivuxolimab. The DNA for the CDR3 is TGTGCTAGCAGCCCTTTAGCGGGAGGATCCAATGAGCAGTTCTTC. Amino acid sequence: CASSPLAGGSNEQFF.